The rows below give T cell receptor beta chains drawn from one sample of a study of T cell responses to AZD1222 COVID-19 vaccine. Sequencing used immunoSEQ multiplex PCR; TCRdb keeps in-frame clones, though not all of them. Seen here are 90,000 to 130,000 clones, around 83% observed once, and the top ten hold about 3%. Here the sequenced sample was peripheral blood, taken on day 0 of AZD1222 vaccination. These receptors came from an adult in good health. Both conserved end residues are part of each CDR3. The order of the fields is clone size, J gene, V gene, D gene, CDR3 DNA, CDR3 protein. The D gene is left open where the match is weak. Not every row has a clone size; where given, it reads once, few, many or a size class.

clone_size: .; j_call: TRBJ1-3; v_call: TRBV11-1; d_call: .; cdr3_nt: TGTGCCAGCAGCTTCCACTCTGGAAACACCATATATTTT; cdr3_aa: CASSFHSGNTIYF
clone_size: few; j_call: TRBJ1-1; v_call: TRBV5-1; d_call: TRBD1; cdr3_nt: TGCGCCAGCACCGCGCCCGGGACAGGGGCGGACACTGAAGCTTTCTTT; cdr3_aa: CASTAPGTGADTEAFF
clone_size: once; j_call: TRBJ1-1; v_call: TRBV3-1/TRBV3-2; d_call: .; cdr3_nt: TGTGCCAGCAGCCCGGCCAACACTGAAGCTTTCTTT; cdr3_aa: CASSPANTEAFF
clone_size: .; j_call: TRBJ1-2; v_call: TRBV3-1/TRBV3-2; d_call: TRBD1; cdr3_nt: TGTGCCAGCAGCCAATCTCGTGGACAGGCAGCCGCTAACTATGGCTACACCTTC; cdr3_aa: CASSQSRGQAAANYGYTF
clone_size: .; j_call: TRBJ1-1; v_call: TRBV6-5; d_call: .; cdr3_nt: TGTGCCAGCAGAGTAGGGTTTGGCACTGAAGCTTTCTTT; cdr3_aa: CASRVGFGTEAFF
clone_size: .; j_call: TRBJ2-2; v_call: TRBV29-1; d_call: TRBD1; cdr3_nt: TGCAGCGTTATCCTTCAGGACAGGCGTAACACCGGGGAGCTGTTTTTT; cdr3_aa: CSVILQDRRNTGELFF
clone_size: once; j_call: TRBJ1-1; v_call: TRBV28; d_call: TRBD1; cdr3_nt: TGTGCCAGCACCCAGACAGGGAGCGGTGTAAGGGCTTTCTTT; cdr3_aa: CASTQTGSGVRAFF
clone_size: .; j_call: TRBJ1-3; v_call: TRBV5-1; d_call: .; cdr3_nt: TGCGCCAGCAGTATTACGAGCTCTGGAAACACCATATATTTT; cdr3_aa: CASSITSSGNTIYF
clone_size: .; j_call: TRBJ1-4; v_call: TRBV12-3/TRBV12-4; d_call: .; cdr3_nt: TGTGCCAGCAGTCTTCAGAGGAGTGAAAAACTGTTTTTT; cdr3_aa: CASSLQRSEKLFF
clone_size: .; j_call: TRBJ1-1; v_call: TRBV28; d_call: .; cdr3_nt: TGTGCCAGCAGTTTATGGCAGGGGTGGGGCACTGAAGCTTTCTTT; cdr3_aa: CASSLWQGWGTEAFF
clone_size: once; j_call: TRBJ2-5; v_call: TRBV5-4; d_call: .; cdr3_nt: TGTGCCAGCAGCTTGGGTGCAGGCAGCAGCCAAGAGACCCAGTACTTC; cdr3_aa: CASSLGAGSSQETQYF
clone_size: .; j_call: TRBJ1-5; v_call: TRBV27; d_call: .; cdr3_nt: TGTGCCAGCAATTCACCAAATAGCAATCAGCCCCAGCATTTT; cdr3_aa: CASNSPNSNQPQHF
clone_size: .; j_call: TRBJ2-7; v_call: TRBV12-3/TRBV12-4; d_call: .; cdr3_nt: TGTGCCAGCAGTTTTGGGTCAGACGGGGAGCAGTACTTC; cdr3_aa: CASSFGSDGEQYF
clone_size: .; j_call: TRBJ1-1; v_call: TRBV7-9; d_call: .; cdr3_nt: TGTGCCAGCAGGCCGGACAGTTTCATGAACACTGAAGCTTTCTTT; cdr3_aa: CASRPDSFMNTEAFF
clone_size: once; j_call: TRBJ2-7; v_call: TRBV2; d_call: .; cdr3_nt: TGTGCCAGCAGAGCGACGGACTACGAGCAGTACTTC; cdr3_aa: CASRATDYEQYF
clone_size: .; j_call: TRBJ2-1; v_call: TRBV19; d_call: .; cdr3_nt: TGTGCCAGTAGTATAGGCGGGGGCCCAACCTACAATGAGCAGTTCTTC; cdr3_aa: CASSIGGGPTYNEQFF
clone_size: .; j_call: TRBJ1-1; v_call: TRBV7-2; d_call: .; cdr3_nt: TGTGCCAGCGCGGCAGGGTTAAACACTGAAGCTTTCTTT; cdr3_aa: CASAAGLNTEAFF
clone_size: .; j_call: TRBJ1-2; v_call: TRBV21-1; d_call: .; cdr3_nt: TGTGCCCTATGTTTCGGGGGGGGCGGGATGGGCTATGGCTACACCTTC; cdr3_aa: CALCFGGGGMGYGYTF
clone_size: .; j_call: TRBJ2-1; v_call: TRBV3-1/TRBV3-2; d_call: .; cdr3_nt: TGTGCCAGCAGCCCTCGTCTACAGGGAACCCGCTTCAATGAGCAGTTCTTC; cdr3_aa: CASSPRLQGTRFNEQFF
clone_size: once; j_call: TRBJ1-1; v_call: TRBV6-5; d_call: .; cdr3_nt: TGTGCCAGCAGCCCCCCGGGCGGCACTGAAGCTTTCTTT; cdr3_aa: CASSPPGGTEAFF
clone_size: .; j_call: TRBJ2-1; v_call: TRBV10-3; d_call: .; cdr3_nt: TGTGCCATCAGTGAGTCGACTCAGGGCTCCCGATACAATGAGCAGTTCTTC; cdr3_aa: CAISESTQGSRYNEQFF
clone_size: .; j_call: TRBJ1-2; v_call: TRBV28; d_call: .; cdr3_nt: TGTGCCAGCAGGGTGTGGGATGGCTACACCTTC; cdr3_aa: CASRVWDGYTF
clone_size: .; j_call: TRBJ1-1; v_call: TRBV28; d_call: .; cdr3_nt: TGTGCCAGCACCGGACTAAAATGGACAGACTTCATGAACACTGAAGCTTTCTTT; cdr3_aa: CASTGLKWTDFMNTEAFF
clone_size: .; j_call: TRBJ2-4; v_call: TRBV30; d_call: TRBD2; cdr3_nt: TGTGCCTGGAGTAGGAGCGGGGGGGAAAAAAACATTCAGTACTTC; cdr3_aa: CAWSRSGGEKNIQYF
clone_size: .; j_call: TRBJ2-2; v_call: TRBV7-3; d_call: .; cdr3_nt: TGTGCCAGCAGCCCAATGAGTACCGGGGAGCTGTTTTTT; cdr3_aa: CASSPMSTGELFF
clone_size: once; j_call: TRBJ2-3; v_call: TRBV5-1; d_call: .; cdr3_nt: TGCGCCAGCAGCTTGGTTCTAGATTCCACAGATACGCAGTATTTT; cdr3_aa: CASSLVLDSTDTQYF
clone_size: .; j_call: TRBJ1-2; v_call: TRBV5-6; d_call: .; cdr3_nt: TGTGCCAGCAGCTTGCTGATCACAAGCCCTCGCGACTACACCTTC; cdr3_aa: CASSLLITSPRDYTF
clone_size: few; j_call: TRBJ1-3; v_call: TRBV7-2; d_call: .; cdr3_nt: TGTGCCAGCAGCTCCACCGGGACACCGAGCTCTGGAAACACCATATATTTT; cdr3_aa: CASSSTGTPSSGNTIYF
clone_size: .; j_call: TRBJ1-1; v_call: TRBV19; d_call: .; cdr3_nt: TGTGCCAGTAGCCCTGCATCGGGGAAGACCGGAGCTTTCTTT; cdr3_aa: CASSPASGKTGAFF
clone_size: .; j_call: TRBJ1-1; v_call: TRBV5-6; d_call: .; cdr3_nt: TGTGCCAGCAGACGCCTCCAAGGGGGGGCTGAAGCTTTCTTT; cdr3_aa: CASRRLQGGAEAFF
clone_size: .; j_call: TRBJ1-1; v_call: TRBV18; d_call: TRBD1; cdr3_nt: TGTGCCAGCTCACCCCCGGGACAGGGGCGGGAAGCTTTCTTT; cdr3_aa: CASSPPGQGREAFF
clone_size: .; j_call: TRBJ1-1; v_call: TRBV6-6; d_call: TRBD1; cdr3_nt: TGTGCCAGCAGCTGGGACAGCGAAGAAGCTTTCTTT; cdr3_aa: CASSWDSEEAFF
clone_size: .; j_call: TRBJ1-5; v_call: TRBV6-1; d_call: .; cdr3_nt: TGTGCCAGCAGTGAACTCGGTAGCAATCAGCCCCAGCATTTT; cdr3_aa: CASSELGSNQPQHF
clone_size: .; j_call: TRBJ2-1; v_call: TRBV15; d_call: .; cdr3_nt: TGTGCCACCAGCAGCGGGGGTACCTACAATGAGCAGTTCTTC; cdr3_aa: CATSSGGTYNEQFF
clone_size: .; j_call: TRBJ2-7; v_call: TRBV6-2/TRBV6-3; d_call: .; cdr3_nt: TGTGCCAGCAGTTATACAACAGGCGAGGTTGGCGAGCAGTACTTC; cdr3_aa: CASSYTTGEVGEQYF
clone_size: .; j_call: TRBJ1-6; v_call: TRBV2; d_call: TRBD1; cdr3_nt: TGTGCCAGCAACCGGGACAGGGTCGTTTCTTCACCCCTCCACTTT; cdr3_aa: CASNRDRVVSSPLHF
clone_size: .; j_call: TRBJ2-2; v_call: TRBV2; d_call: .; cdr3_nt: TGTGCCAGCACTCGGGGAGGTCTTACGAACACCGGGGAGCTGTTTTTT; cdr3_aa: CASTRGGLTNTGELFF
clone_size: .; j_call: TRBJ2-3; v_call: TRBV7-3; d_call: .; cdr3_nt: TGTGCCAGCAGCCCTCTCGGAGAAGCAGATACGCAGTATTTT; cdr3_aa: CASSPLGEADTQYF
clone_size: .; j_call: TRBJ2-7; v_call: TRBV2; d_call: TRBD1; cdr3_nt: TGTGCCAGTCTAAGGACAGGGGGTAGCTACGAGCAGTACTTC; cdr3_aa: CASLRTGGSYEQYF
clone_size: .; j_call: TRBJ1-2; v_call: TRBV2; d_call: .; cdr3_nt: TGTGCCAGCATTGAGGTTCCCCGTTCGGGCTACACCTTC; cdr3_aa: CASIEVPRSGYTF
clone_size: .; j_call: TRBJ2-1; v_call: TRBV4-1; d_call: TRBD2; cdr3_nt: TGCGCCAGCTCTAGCGGGGGGGGCAATGAGCAGTTCTTC; cdr3_aa: CASSSGGGNEQFF
clone_size: .; j_call: TRBJ2-7; v_call: TRBV18; d_call: TRBD1; cdr3_nt: TGTGCCAGCTCACCTAAGGGACAGGAGCCCTACGAGCAGTACTTC; cdr3_aa: CASSPKGQEPYEQYF
clone_size: .; j_call: TRBJ2-1; v_call: TRBV9; d_call: .; cdr3_nt: TGTGCCAGCAGCGGAGGGTCGATCACCCGCTCCTACAATGAGCAGTTCTTC; cdr3_aa: CASSGGSITRSYNEQFF
clone_size: .; j_call: TRBJ1-5; v_call: TRBV7-8; d_call: .; cdr3_nt: TGTGCCAGCAGCGGCGGGACCAGGGGACTGAATCAGCCCCAGCATTTT; cdr3_aa: CASSGGTRGLNQPQHF
clone_size: .; j_call: TRBJ2-1; v_call: TRBV10-3; d_call: .; cdr3_nt: TGTGCCATCAGTGAGTCGGGCAGGGGGGCCAATGAGCAGTTCTTC; cdr3_aa: CAISESGRGANEQFF
clone_size: .; j_call: TRBJ2-2; v_call: TRBV6-4; d_call: .; cdr3_nt: TGTGCCAGCAGGCAGGGCTGGAACGTCGGGGAGCTGTTTTTT; cdr3_aa: CASRQGWNVGELFF
clone_size: .; j_call: TRBJ2-5; v_call: TRBV5-1; d_call: .; cdr3_nt: TGCGCCAGCAGCCTAGGGACAACCATCCAAGAGACCCAGTACTTC; cdr3_aa: CASSLGTTIQETQYF
clone_size: once; j_call: TRBJ2-7; v_call: TRBV29-1; d_call: .; cdr3_nt: TGCAGCGTTGAATGGGGTACAGCCCTTACCTACGAGCAGTACTTC; cdr3_aa: CSVEWGTALTYEQYF
clone_size: .; j_call: TRBJ1-2; v_call: TRBV12-3/TRBV12-4; d_call: .; cdr3_nt: TGTGCCAGCAGTGTGGAGCCCTTCAGGGGCTACACCTTC; cdr3_aa: CASSVEPFRGYTF
clone_size: .; j_call: TRBJ2-3; v_call: TRBV18; d_call: .; cdr3_nt: TGTGCCAGCTCACCACGCAGGGAGAGCACAGATACGCAGTATTTT; cdr3_aa: CASSPRRESTDTQYF
clone_size: .; j_call: TRBJ2-1; v_call: TRBV4-1; d_call: TRBD1; cdr3_nt: TGCGCCAGCAGCCAGAGGACAGGAGAGGAGCAGTTCTTC; cdr3_aa: CASSQRTGEEQFF
clone_size: .; j_call: TRBJ2-5; v_call: TRBV30; d_call: .; cdr3_nt: TGTGCCTGGAGTCTAAAAGAGACCCAGTACTTC; cdr3_aa: CAWSLKETQYF
clone_size: .; j_call: TRBJ2-7; v_call: TRBV7-8; d_call: .; cdr3_nt: TGTGCCAGCAGCTTTCGAGCGCGCCCCGAGCAGTACTTC; cdr3_aa: CASSFRARPEQYF